Listed below are T cell receptor beta chains from one sample, sequenced in a study of CXCR3-negative and CXCR3-positive naive CD8 T cells. No DNA is given; TCRdb re-called the 5' RACE reads and lists each CDR3 protein once. In total, the table holds about 39,000 distinct CDR3 sequences. Sequences were obtained from naive CXCR3- CD8+ T cells from blood. The receptors were gathered from a human donor in good health. Some clones in this sample may be carry-over from other donors' samples. Both conserved end residues are part of each CDR3.

cdr3_aa j_call v_call
CSVAETGDGQYF TRBJ2-7 TRBV29-1
CSPIPSGRVYEQYF TRBJ2-7 TRBV20-1
CASSYGGANVLTF TRBJ2-6 TRBV6-6
CASSQGTNEQFF TRBJ2-1 TRBV7-3
CASAAGTGELFF TRBJ2-2 TRBV4-1
CASSLDGFQETQYF TRBJ2-5 TRBV7-9
CASSRPGLAGREQYF TRBJ2-7 TRBV10-1
CASSLGEYEQYF TRBJ2-7 TRBV7-9
CASSLAYGELFF TRBJ2-2 TRBV5-1
CAISVIADYNEQFF TRBJ2-1 TRBV10-3
CASSPSGRTHEQYF TRBJ2-7 TRBV9
CASSLAGGGSYNEQFF TRBJ2-1 TRBV7-9
CSGAGAGMSSGYTF TRBJ1-2 TRBV29-1
CASSLEAGDSYGYTF TRBJ1-2 TRBV7-2
CASSLVGDLGNTIYF TRBJ1-3 TRBV5-4
CASSPFGEGGTTEAFF TRBJ1-1 TRBV6-4
CASSPLGEGYNEQFF TRBJ2-1 TRBV7-3
CASSDPGHEQFF TRBJ2-1 TRBV6-5
CSVEVSTANTEAFF TRBJ1-1 TRBV29-1
CASSYVTGLSYEQYF TRBJ2-7 TRBV7-9
CASSEALLGGGNTEAFF TRBJ1-1 TRBV2
CASTPPSGEEADTQYF TRBJ2-3 TRBV12-3/TRBV12-4
CASSLFVGGGEQYF TRBJ2-3 TRBV14
CAISEFEGLPQHF TRBJ1-5 TRBV10-3
CASSQDLDSSYNEQFF TRBJ2-1 TRBV4-3
CASSRTRGGVAGEIQYF TRBJ2-4 TRBV11-2
CASSLIGSTYEQYF TRBJ2-7 TRBV28